This T cell receptor beta chain came from a study of blood T cell repertoires in COVID-19. Study as a whole: There were acute and convalescent COVID-19 samples, and they came from the United States, Italy and Spain.

The protocol was immunoSEQ multiplex PCR, while the TCRdb copy is restricted to in-frame clones and leaves out a portion. The repertoire holds over 100,000 clones, with just under 95% as singletons. Recruited during active infection, patients (from Seattle) were subsequently followed longitudinally. Germline V CDR1 and CDR2: SGHRS, YFSETQ. Trimming shortened V by 4 bases and J by 1 base, and 14 bases separated the two germline ends. This CDR3 is 15 amino acids long. V is TRBV5-1 and J is TRBJ1-1; tentatively, D is TRBD1 (5 bases). This TCR derives from a woman aged 45 to 65 with COVID-19, enrolled during active disease. The sample was peripheral blood. The CDR3 region is CASSIDRRPNTEAFF. CDR3 in DNA: TGCGCCAGCAGCATAGACAGAAGACCGAACACTGAAGCTTTCTTT. Complete variable domain (other parts from reference TRBV5-1 and TRBJ1-1): KAGVTQTPRYLIKTRGQQVTLSCSPISGHRSVSWYQQTPGQGLQFLFEYFSETQRNKGNFPGRFSGRQFSNSRSEMNVSTLELGDSALYLCASSIDRRPNTEAFFGQGTRLTVV.